The 11 T cell receptor beta chains below come from one sample, sequenced in a study of blood T cell repertoires in COVID-19 (dated by TCRdb to about 2020). Receptor amplification or capture employed the immunoSEQ multiplex PCR assay. TCRdb took over this immuneACCESS table, retaining in-frame rearrangements with V and J assigned. Such tables are incomplete; in checked studies, under half of the missing clones stem from an unresolved V gene, and the remainder is unexplained. The sample records some 130,000 clones, almost 85% of which are singletons. Together, the top ten hold around 13% of the sample. Input material: peripheral blood. The source of these receptors is a woman aged 25-40 years who had recovered from COVID-19.

V gene TRBV3-1 (or the pseudogene TRBV3-2) combines with J gene TRBJ1-6; the match to TRBD1 covers 7 bases. The CDR3 has 15 amino acids. CDR1 is LGHDT, CDR2 YNNKEL, per germline (reference sequence). The V and J ends lost 1 base and 5 bases, in that order; junction bases with no gene match: 2. The CDR3 region is CASSQAGTDNSPLHF. In DNA form, the CDR3 reads TGTGCCAGCAGCCAAGCTGGGACAGATAATTCACCCCTCCACTTT.

The gene calls are TRBV19 and TRBJ1-1, with TRBD1 as a possible D gene (6 bases). The CDR3 is made up of 12 amino acids. Looked up from germline, CDR1 is LNHDA and CDR2 is SQIVND (reference sequence). The ends were cut back, 6 bases at V and 1 base at J, with 6 bases in the middle. In DNA, the CDR3 is TGTGCCAGTAGAGGGGGGAACACTGAAGCTTTCTTT. Its translation is CASRGGNTEAFF.

In its sample, this clone was seen a few times. The J gene is TRBJ2-3, the V gene TRBV12-2; the listed D gene, TRBD2, was not tested against the DNA. TRBV12-2 is given as a pseudogene. This CDR3 is 20 amino acids long. The CDR3 region is CASRLGGIDPGAPPGYTQYF. CDR3 coding DNA: TGTGCAAGTCGCTTAGGCGGGATTGACCCCGGGGCCCCACCGGGATATACGCAGTATTTT.

This chain joins TRBV5-4 and TRBJ2-1, with D unclear. The V gene's germline CDR1 is SGHNT and CDR2 YYREEE (reference sequence). Between the trimmed V and J ends, which lost 1 base and 7 bases, there was a span of 9 bases. The CDR3 has 13 amino acids. CDR3 sequence: CASSLQVSNEQFF. The DNA for the CDR3 is TGTGCCAGCAGCTTGCAGGTCTCAAATGAGCAGTTCTTC.

This sequence joins TRBV18 and TRBJ1-4; 8 nucleotides line up with TRBD1. V shed 3 bases and J 3 bases; nucleotides not matched to a gene: 3. The V gene's germline CDR1 is KGHSH and CDR2 LQKENI. The CDR3 is 15 amino acids. This CDR3 is CASSPDRAPNEKLFF. The CDR3 DNA reads TGTGCCAGCTCACCGGACAGGGCACCTAATGAAAAACTGTTTTTT. The whole variable domain, remainder taken from reference TRBV18 and TRBJ1-4, is NAGVMQNPRHLVRRRGQEARLRCSPMKGHSHVYWYRQLPEEGLKFMVYLQKENIIDESGMPKERFSAEFPKEGPSILRIQQVVRGDSAAYFCASSPDRAPNEKLFFGSGTQLSVL.

This chain joins TRBV12-5 and TRBJ1-5; 9 positions agree with TRBD1. The length of the CDR3 is 20 residues. CDR1 is LGHNT and CDR2 is FRNRAP in the germline V gene. V lost 2 bases and J lost 1; bases outside the gene matches: 15. As DNA, the CDR3 is TGTGCTAGTGGTTTGTTGAGGACAGGGGAAATAGGACGGAGCAATCAGCCCCAGCATTTT. Protein product: CASGLLRTGEIGRSNQPQHF.

The CDR3 sequence is CASAPRTGAVNQPQHF. The CDR3 DNA follows: TGTGCTAGTGCCCCTCGGACAGGGGCGGTCAATCAGCCCCAGCATTTT. The chain has TRBV12-5 and TRBJ1-5; 9 bases line up with TRBD1. This CDR3 comprises 16 residues. J gave up 3 bases and V 7 bases, and 10 bases lay outside the gene matches. Germline-derived CDR1 and CDR2 are LGHNT and FRNRAP.

The rearrangement uses TRBV6-2 or TRBV6-3 and TRBJ2-1; D call uncertain. The CDR3 spans 14 residues. Germline V lookup: CDR1 MNHEY, CDR2 SVGEGT. The V end lost 6 bases, the J end lost 2 bases, and 11 bases lay between the germline ends. The CDR3 is CASSLDLAYNEQFF. The DNA for the CDR3 is TGTGCCAGCAGCCTAGACCTAGCCTACAATGAGCAGTTCTTC.

V gene TRBV7-9 combines with J gene TRBJ1-1; no firm D call. The CDR3 sequence is 16 residues long. V was pared by 7 bases and J by 0 bases, with 18 bases between. Germline CDR1 reads SEHNR; CDR2 reads FQNEAQ (reference sequence). In DNA form, the CDR3 reads TGTGCCAGCATCCCGTCAGGCAGGAACATGAACACTGAAGCTTTCTTT. The encoded protein is CASIPSGRNMNTEAFF. Full variable domain (missing parts from reference TRBV7-9 and TRBJ1-1): DTGVSQNPRHKITKRGQNVTFRCDPISEHNRLYWYRQTLGQGPEFLTYFQNEAQLEKSRLLSDRFSAERPKGSFSTLEIQRTEQGDSAMYLCASIPSGRNMNTEAFFGQGTRLTVV.

This clone was detected only a few times. The chain has TRBV3-1 (or the pseudogene TRBV3-2) and TRBJ2-1; 9 bases are a match to TRBD1. J was trimmed by 7 bases and V by 6 bases; bases with no gene match: 4. The CDR3 has 13 amino acids. Looked up from germline, CDR1 is LGHDT and CDR2 is YNNKEL (reference sequence). CDR3 sequence: CASRGQGMNEQFF. The CDR3 bases are TGTGCCAGCAGAGGACAGGGGATGAATGAGCAGTTCTTC.

The J gene is TRBJ1-2, the V gene TRBV7-9; 7 bases are a match to TRBD1. Germline V gene sequence: CDR1 SEHNR, CDR2 FQNEAQ (reference sequence). This CDR3 comprises 15 residues. The V segment lost 5 bases and the J segment 0 bases; nucleotides outside the gene matches: 6. The CDR3, as DNA: TGTGCCAGCAGCCCTTGGGGACAGTCTAACTATGGCTACACCTTC. Protein product: CASSPWGQSNYGYTF.